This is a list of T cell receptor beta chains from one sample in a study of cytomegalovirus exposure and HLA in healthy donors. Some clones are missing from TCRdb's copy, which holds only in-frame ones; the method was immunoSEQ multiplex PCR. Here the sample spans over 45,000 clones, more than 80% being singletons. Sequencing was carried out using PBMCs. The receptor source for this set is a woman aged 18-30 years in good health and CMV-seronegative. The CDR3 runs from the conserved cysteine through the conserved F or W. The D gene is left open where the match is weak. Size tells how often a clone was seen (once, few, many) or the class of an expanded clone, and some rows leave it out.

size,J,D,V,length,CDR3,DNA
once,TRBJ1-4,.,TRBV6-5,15,CASSHNRARGEKLFF,TGTGCCAGCAGTCACAACAGGGCAAGGGGTGAAAAACTGTTTTTT
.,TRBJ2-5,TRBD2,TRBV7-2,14,CASSRASGQETQYF,TGTGCCAGCAGCAGAGCTAGCGGGCAAGAGACCCAGTACTTC
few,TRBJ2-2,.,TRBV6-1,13,CASNQGNTGELFF,TGTGCCAGCAATCAGGGAAACACCGGGGAGCTGTTTTTT
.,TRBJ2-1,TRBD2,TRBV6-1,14,CAIKRGAQADEQFF,TGTGCCATTAAGCGGGGGGCTCAAGCGGATGAGCAGTTCTTC
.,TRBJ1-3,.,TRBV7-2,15,CASSFLSTGGNTIYF,TGTGCCAGCAGCTTCCTTAGCACAGGCGGAAACACCATATATTTT
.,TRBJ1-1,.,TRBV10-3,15,CAISTFSGENTEAFF,TGTGCCATCAGTACTTTCTCGGGGGAGAACACTGAAGCTTTCTTT
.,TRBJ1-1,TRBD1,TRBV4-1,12,CASSDLQGAAFF,TGCGCCAGCAGCGACCTTCAGGGGGCCGCTTTCTTT
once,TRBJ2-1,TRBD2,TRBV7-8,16,CASSQQSGTSYNEQFF,TGTGCCAGCAGTCAACAAAGCGGGACTTCCTACAATGAGCAGTTCTTC
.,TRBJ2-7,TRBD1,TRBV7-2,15,CASSSPPGQGYEQYF,TGTGCCAGCAGCTCGCCACCGGGACAGGGCTACGAGCAGTACTTC
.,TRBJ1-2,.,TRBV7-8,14,CASSSSGQNYGYTF,TGTGCCAGCAGCTCAAGTGGGCAGAACTATGGCTACACCTTC
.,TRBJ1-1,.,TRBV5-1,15,CASSLAGGVNTEAFF,TGCGCCAGCAGCTTGGCCGGAGGGGTGAACACTGAAGCTTTCTTT
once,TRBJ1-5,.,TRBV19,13,CATLEGLNQPQHF,TGTGCCACCCTAGAAGGATTGAATCAGCCCCAGCATTTT